This T cell receptor beta chain was sequenced for a study of cytomegalovirus exposure and HLA in healthy donors. The CDR3 is 13 residues long. Trimming left V 4 bases short and J 4 bases short, with 8 bases between. CDR1 and CDR2 from the germline V gene are SGHTA and FQGNSA. Researchers ran the PCR with 60 Vbeta and 13 Jbeta primers. Clones were sequenced by immunoSEQ multiplex PCR, and TCRdb holds only the in-frame ones, with some missing. In total, the table holds around 140,000 clones. V gene TRBV7-2 combines with J gene TRBJ2-1; D possibly corresponds to TRBD2 (6 bases). This sequence was found in a woman between 45 and 65 years old in good health and CMV-seronegative. Sequenced sample: PBMCs. CDR3 region: CASSSDYYNEQFF. CDR3 in DNA: TGTGCCAGCAGCTCGGACTATTACAATGAGCAGTTCTTC.